What follows are 8 T cell receptor beta chains derived from one specimen sequenced in a study of T cells after yellow fever vaccination. Via MiXCR, TCRdb re-called the 5' RACE reads, giving one row per CDR3 protein. The table has some 500,000 distinct CDR3 sequences, approximately 12% seen once. The material sequenced was PBMCs, taken on the day of the yellow fever booster vaccination. Every receptor here comes from a man aged 25 to 45 who received the YFV17D yellow fever vaccine.

The chain recombines TRBV12-3 or TRBV12-4 with TRBJ2-7; 7 positions match TRBD1. J gave up 5 bases and V 2 bases, and 6 bases lay outside the gene matches. The CDR3 runs 14 residues. CDR3 DNA sequence: TGTGCCAGCAGTTTACGGTACACAGGGGACGAGCAGTACTTC. It translates to CASSLRYTGDEQYF.

This clonotype was seen only a few times. This chain connects TRBV6-1 to TRBJ2-3; a weak D match, TRBD2 (5 bases). The CDR3 extends over 15 amino acids. V was clipped by 5 bases and J by 1 base, with 13 bases between them. CDR1 MNHNS and CDR2 SASEGT come from the germline V gene. The CDR3: CASSLLEGRTDTQYF. Written as DNA, the CDR3 is TGTGCCAGCAGTCTCCTTGAGGGCCGCACAGATACGCAGTATTTT.

The chain carries TRBV15 and TRBJ1-6; 7 bases line up with TRBD1. Germline trimming cut 8 bases from V and 1 base from J; bases unmatched to any gene: 8. The CDR3 spans 16 residues. Germline V gene data show CDR1 as LNHNV and CDR2 as YYDKDF (reference sequence). CDR3 sequence: CATRRSGGSYNSPLHF. CDR3 nucleotides: TGTGCCACCCGGCGGTCAGGGGGGTCCTATAATTCACCCCTCCACTTT.

Only a few counts were recorded for this clonotype. The V and J genes are TRBV5-4 and TRBJ2-1; TRBD2 might be the D (6 bases). Germline V lookup: CDR1 SGHNT, CDR2 YYREEE (reference sequence). The CDR3 has 14 amino acids. The V gene lost 6 bases and the J gene lost 10 bases, with 20 bases spanning the gap. CDR3 coding DNA: TGTGCCAGCACCCCCCGGGGGACTTTCGGGGAGCAGTTCTTC. It specifies CASTPRGTFGEQFF.

This chain uses TRBV7-9 with TRBJ2-7; D is perhaps TRBD2 (6 bases). The CDR3 is made up of 13 amino acids. CDR1 is SEHNR and CDR2 is FQNEAQ in the germline V gene (reference sequence). Trimming pared 5 bases from V and 0 bases from J, leaving 8 bases between. CDR3 nucleotides: TGTGCCAGCAGCCAGCGGGCCTCCTACGAGCAGTACTTC. Encoded protein: CASSQRASYEQYF.

This rearrangement joins TRBV7-2 to TRBJ2-1, with D possibly TRBD1 on 6 matching bases. There are 13 residues in the CDR3. The V and J ends lost 1 base and 9 bases respectively, with 10 bases between them. CDR1 and CDR2 from the germline V gene are SGHTA and FQGNSA. DNA for the CDR3: TGTGCCAGCAGCTTAGGTCAACAGGGTGAGCAGTTCTTC. As protein: CASSLGQQGEQFF. The complete variable domain, with remaining parts taken from reference TRBV7-2 and TRBJ2-1, reads GAGVSQSPSNKVTEKGKDVELRCDPISGHTALYWYRQSLGQGLEFLIYFQGNSAPDKSGLPSDRFSAERTGGSVSTLTIQRTQQEDSAVYLCASSLGQQGEQFFGPGTRLTVL.

The rearrangement joins TRBV18 to TRBJ1-1, with no clear D. This CDR3 is 16 amino acids long. CDR1 is KGHSH, CDR2 LQKENI, per germline. Trimming pared 2 bases from V and 6 bases from J, leaving 19 bases between. CDR3 protein: CASSPVLKRREAEAFF. The CDR3 DNA is TGTGCCAGCTCACCAGTGTTGAAGAGGCGGGAGGCTGAAGCTTTCTTT.

This clonotype appeared a few times. The V gene is TRBV7-2, the J gene TRBJ2-7; 7 positions match TRBD2. After removal of 3 bases from V and 5 bases from J, the junction contained 4 bases not matched to a gene. There are 13 residues in the CDR3. Germline CDR1 reads SGHTA; CDR2 reads FQGNSA. The CDR3 sequence is CASSFGTMDEQYF. The DNA of the CDR3 is TGTGCCAGCAGCTTCGGGACTATGGACGAGCAGTACTTC. Based on the CDR3 plus reference TRBV7-2 and TRBJ2-7, the full variable domain is GAGVSQSPSNKVTEKGKDVELRCDPISGHTALYWYRQSLGQGLEFLIYFQGNSAPDKSGLPSDRFSAERTGGSVSTLTIQRTQQEDSAVYLCASSFGTMDEQYFGPGTRLTVT.